The T cell receptor beta chain under discussion was sequenced for a study of cytomegalovirus exposure and HLA in healthy donors. Study-level points and caveats: In a later analysis, productive TCRs from donors in an Asian-associated ancestry cluster reportedly carried fewer N-insertions than the cohort mean. It was approximately 150 TCR beta chains that were listed as cytomegalovirus-associated. Through in vitro validation, a few CMV-associated chains were shown to be specific for CMV antigens. 87-base-pair reads could not separate some V segments, including TRBV6-2 and TRBV6-3.

The CDR3 runs to 13 residues. The trim removed 7 bases at V and 4 bases at J, leaving 4 bases unmatched. The germline V gene encodes CDR1 SNHLY and CDR2 FYNNEI. PCR was performed using 60 Vbeta and 13 Jbeta primers. Profiled with immunoSEQ multiplex PCR; TCRdb holds only in-frame clones, not every one. The top ten hold about 0.24% of the sample, which has 200,000 or so clones, less than 90% seen once. For this clone: The antigen is undetermined.

The sequencing input was PBMCs. This chain connects TRBV2 to TRBJ1-5; 7 nucleotides line up with TRBD1. This TCR came from a boy aged 10-17 years in good health and CMV-seronegative. CDR3 loop: CASNRGENQPQHF. CDR3 nucleotide sequence: TGTGCCAGCAACAGGGGTGAGAATCAGCCCCAGCATTTT.